Included here is one T cell receptor (beta chain) sequence, with context. This sample was included in a study of blood T cell repertoires in COVID-19. On the study more broadly: Acute and convalescent COVID-19 specimens originated in the United States, Italy and Spain. PBMCs, B-cell-depleted T cells, or T cells were the source of the cDNA or gDNA that made up the material.

Trimming took off 7 bases at V and 6 bases at J, with 22 bases between the two ends. Germline-derived CDR1 and CDR2 are SNHLY and FYNNEI. The CDR3 length is 17 residues. The method was immunoSEQ multiplex PCR; TCRdb's version includes in-frame clones alone and lacks a portion of them. The sample has under 150,000 clones; around 81% are singletons. The gene calls are TRBV2 and TRBJ1-6; D may be TRBD1 (6 bases). The specimen sequenced was peripheral blood. This receptor was identified in a human donor in a cohort sampled during active COVID-19. CDR3 protein: CASIGQPAKGVNSPLHF. In DNA, the CDR3 is TGTGCCAGCATCGGACAACCCGCGAAGGGGGTTAATTCACCCCTCCACTTT.